The 9 T cell receptor beta chains listed next were all sequenced from one sample in a study of blood T cell repertoires in COVID-19 (dated by TCRdb to the early 2020s). The protocol used for the library was the immunoSEQ multiplex PCR assay. As stored in TCRdb, this immuneACCESS dataset retains in-frame rearrangements with V and J assigned. A fraction of the clones does not appear; measured against another copy, unresolved V genes explain less than half of the discrepancy, and the remainder lacks a known reason. This sample holds tens of thousands of clones; around three quarters were observed only once. Of the sample, around 15% falls within the top ten clones. Sequenced material: peripheral blood. The source of these receptors is a woman in her sixties or seventies with acute or convalescent COVID-19.

The J gene is TRBJ1-4, the V gene TRBV2; 10 positions match TRBD1. The CDR3 covers 17 residues. In germline, CDR1 is SNHLY, CDR2 FYNNEI. The trim removed 7 bases at V and 5 bases at J, leaving 13 bases unmatched. The CDR3 region is CASNAFRQGARNEKLFF. The CDR3 DNA is TGTGCCAGCAACGCCTTTCGACAGGGGGCTAGAAATGAAAAACTGTTTTTT.

The chain recombines TRBV19 with TRBJ1-3, with a tentative D call TRBD1 (6 bases). Trimming took 4 bases from V and 0 from J, leaving 13 bases between them. This CDR3 region has 16 residues. Per the germline V gene, CDR1 is LNHDA and CDR2 is SQIVND (reference sequence). CDR3 sequence (DNA): TGTGCCAGTAGTACTACCTGGACAGTCTCTGGAAACACCATATATTTT. This gives the protein CASSTTWTVSGNTIYF.

This clone has only one observation. The V and J genes are TRBV13 and TRBJ2-3; 11 bases map to TRBD2. Germline V gene lookup returns CDR1 PRHDT and CDR2 FYEKMQ (reference sequence). J lost 6 bases, V lost 3 bases, and 5 bases had no gene match. CDR3 length: 15 amino acids. CDR3 amino acids: CASSLTSGVSDTQYF. The CDR3 region has the DNA TGTGCCAGCAGCTTGACTAGCGGGGTTTCCGATACGCAGTATTTT. The full variable domain, in which reference TRBV13 and TRBJ2-3 provide the parts outside the CDR3, is AAGVIQSPRHLIKEKRETATLKCYPIPRHDTVYWYQQGPGQDPQFLISFYEKMQSDKGSIPDRFSAQQFSDYHSELNMSSLELGDSALYFCASSLTSGVSDTQYFGPGTRLTVL.

This clone was recorded a few times. The chain couples TRBV28 to TRBJ2-7, with 7 positions matching TRBD1. The CDR3 is 15 amino acids. Germline CDR1 is MDHEN and CDR2 is SYDVKM. The J segment lost 2 bases and the V segment lost 5 bases, leaving 9 bases of the junction unmatched. This CDR3 is CASSPYRDRPYEQYF. CDR3 nucleotide sequence: TGTGCCAGCAGTCCTTACCGGGACAGACCCTACGAGCAGTACTTC.

The J gene is TRBJ1-4, the V gene TRBV21-1. TRBV21-1 is annotated as a pseudogene. The CDR3 totals 11 residues. CDR3 sequence reads: CASDSREKLFF. The CDR3, as DNA: TGTGCCAGCGATAGCCGGGAAAAACTGTTTTTT.

The V call is TRBV3-1 (or the pseudogene TRBV3-2), the J call TRBJ2-2; 14 bases fit TRBD2. Germline CDR1 reads LGHDT; CDR2 reads YNNKEL (reference sequence). V lost 1 base and J lost 2; bases outside the gene matches: 3. The CDR3 totals 18 residues. The CDR3 sequence: CASSQAGLAGGNTGELFF. Written as DNA, the CDR3 is TGTGCCAGCAGCCAAGCTGGACTAGCGGGGGGAAACACCGGGGAGCTGTTTTTT.

The gene calls are TRBV28 and TRBJ1-2; D might be TRBD1 (5 bases). The CDR3 has 13 amino acids. CDR1 and CDR2 from the germline V gene are MDHEN and SYDVKM. Trimming took off 3 bases at V and 4 bases at J, with 9 bases between the two ends. Here the CDR3 reads CASSFRDSYGYTF. The CDR3 nucleotides read TGTGCCAGCAGTTTCAGGGATTCCTATGGCTACACCTTC.

The chain recombines TRBV5-4 with TRBJ2-2; possible D gene TRBD2, 7 bases. The CDR3 has 14 residues. The germline V gene has CDR1 SGHNT and CDR2 YYREEE (reference sequence). With 6 bases removed from V and 4 bases from J, the gap between germline ends came to 13 bases. This CDR3 is CASKGGVPTGELFF. The CDR3, as DNA: TGTGCCAGCAAAGGGGGGGTCCCCACCGGGGAGCTGTTTTTT.

This chain's CDR3 is CASSRGAQETQYF. CDR3 coding DNA: TGTGCCAGCAGCCGCGGGGCTCAAGAGACCCAGTACTTC. The gene calls are TRBV4-2 and TRBJ2-5, with D tentatively TRBD2 (6 bases). Germline V CDR1 and CDR2: LGHNA, YNFKEQ. The V gene lost 4 bases and the J gene lost 2 bases, with 8 bases spanning the gap. The CDR3 is made up of 13 amino acids.